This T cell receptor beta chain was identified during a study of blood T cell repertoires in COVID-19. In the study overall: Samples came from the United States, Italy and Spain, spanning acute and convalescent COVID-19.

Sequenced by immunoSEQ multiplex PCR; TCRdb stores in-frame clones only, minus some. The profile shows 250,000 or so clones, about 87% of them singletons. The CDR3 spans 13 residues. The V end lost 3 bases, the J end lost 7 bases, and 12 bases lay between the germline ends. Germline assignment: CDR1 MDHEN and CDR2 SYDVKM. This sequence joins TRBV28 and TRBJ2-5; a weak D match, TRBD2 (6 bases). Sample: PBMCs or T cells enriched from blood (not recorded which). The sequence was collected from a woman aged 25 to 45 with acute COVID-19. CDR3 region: CASSLGLQWTQYF. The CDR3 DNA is TGTGCCAGCAGTTTGGGACTCCAGTGGACCCAGTACTTC.